What follows are 32 T cell receptor beta chains derived from one specimen sequenced in a study of control samples from healthy donors and cancer patients. Only in-frame clones appear in the TCRdb table, and some are missing; sequencing was by immunoSEQ multiplex PCR. Of around 55,000 clones in the sample, around nine tenths were seen once. Specimen: PBMCs. These receptors were taken from a man between 40 and 49 years old with colorectal cancer.

The chain links TRBV30 to TRBJ1-5; D is undetermined. V was pared by 0 bases and J by 7 bases, with 7 bases between. This CDR3 region has 12 residues. Germline assignment: CDR1 GTSNPN and CDR2 SVGIG (reference sequence). The CDR3 coding sequence is TGTGCCTGGAGTGTAAATCGGCAGCCCCAGCATTTT. As protein: CAWSVNRQPQHF.

This clone has a handful of counts. The chain has TRBV3-1 (or the pseudogene TRBV3-2) and TRBJ1-1, with D perhaps matching TRBD1 (5 bases). Trimming took 4 bases from V and 4 from J, leaving 10 bases between them. CDR1 LGHDT and CDR2 YNNKEL come from the germline V gene (reference sequence). CDR3 length equals 13 residues. This CDR3 reads CASSPLTGTEAFF. In DNA form, the CDR3 reads TGTGCCAGCAGCCCTCTTACAGGCACTGAAGCTTTCTTT.

The V gene is TRBV4-3, the J gene TRBJ2-1; D is undetermined. In germline, CDR1 is LGHNA, CDR2 YSLEER. The CDR3 length is 17 residues. V was trimmed by 0 bases and J by 4 bases, leaving 16 bases between them. The CDR3, as DNA: TGCGCCAGCAGCCAAGATACCACACAAACTATTTACAATGAGCAGTTCTTC. The encoded protein is CASSQDTTQTIYNEQFF.

CDR3 amino acids: CASSKGTGNEKLFF. The CDR3 DNA follows: TGTGCCAGCAGCAAGGGGACAGGGAATGAAAAACTGTTTTTT. This chain uses TRBV6-5 with TRBJ1-4; 9 bases fit TRBD1. The germline V gene encodes CDR1 MNHEY and CDR2 SVGAGI. V gave up 6 bases and J gave up 5 bases; unmatched junction bases: 4. This CDR3 spans 14 amino acids.

This clone was detected only a few times. The gene calls are TRBV4-2 and TRBJ1-1; D is unresolved. The CDR3 contains 15 residues. CDR1 is LGHNA and CDR2 is YNFKEQ in the germline V gene. Trimming left V 4 bases short and J 2 bases short, with 14 bases between. The CDR3 loop reads CASSPFALSNTEAFF. In DNA, the CDR3 is TGTGCCAGCAGCCCCTTTGCCCTGTCCAACACTGAAGCTTTCTTT.

CDR3 DNA: TGTGCCAGCAGTTACTCGCTAGCTAGCTCCTACAATGAGCAGTTCTTC. It encodes CASSYSLASSYNEQFF. This chain joins TRBV6-5 and TRBJ2-1; a weak D match, TRBD2 (5 bases). With 0 bases removed from V and 0 bases from J, the gap between germline ends came to 9 bases. The germline V gene has CDR1 MNHEY and CDR2 SVGAGI. This CDR3 region has 16 residues.

The table lists this clone with a few counts. The CDR3 nucleotides read TGTGCCAGCAGTTTTTACGAAAATCAGGGATCCTACGGCTACACCTTC. Translated: CASSFYENQGSYGYTF. V gene TRBV6-5 combines with J gene TRBJ1-2, with a tentative D call TRBD1 (5 bases). V lost 4 bases to trimming and J lost 8 bases, with 23 bases between them. This CDR3 spans 16 amino acids. From germline, CDR1 is MNHEY and CDR2 SVGAGI.

The chain employs TRBV24-1 and TRBJ1-1; 8 bases agree with TRBD1. CDR1 and CDR2 (germline): KGHDR, SFDVKD. This CDR3 region has 15 residues. V shed 4 bases and J 1 base; nucleotides not matched to a gene: 4. As DNA, the CDR3 is TGTGCCACCAGTGAGGGAGGACAGGGGAACACTGAAGCTTTCTTT. Translating gives CATSEGGQGNTEAFF.

The chain links TRBV7-9 to TRBJ1-3; D is unclear. Per germline, CDR1 SEHNR and CDR2 FQNEAQ (reference sequence). V was shortened by 5 bases and J by 4 bases, with 15 bases between the two germline ends. The CDR3 sequence is 15 residues long. The CDR3 DNA sequence: TGTGCCAGCAGCCCGCCGCGGTCGGGAGGAAACACCATATATTTT. Its protein product is CASSPPRSGGNTIYF.

A single count supports this clone. The chain uses TRBV20-1 and TRBJ2-7, with D possibly being TRBD2 (7 bases). V was clipped by 8 bases and J by 4 bases, with 12 bases between them. The CDR3 loop spans 11 amino acids. The germline gives CDR1 DFQATT, CDR2 SNEGSKA (reference sequence). DNA of the CDR3: TGCAGTTGGGGAGGGGGTTACGAGCAGTACTTC. Protein sequence: CSWGGGYEQYF.

The CDR3 nucleotides are TGTGCCAGCAGCCAAGCGATTCCGGGACCCCCGAGGGATGAGCAGTTCTTC. This gives the protein CASSQAIPGPPRDEQFF. The rearrangement uses TRBV14 and TRBJ2-1; D is tentatively TRBD1 or TRBD2 (5 bases each). Deletions cut 1 base from V and 8 bases from J, with 21 bases between. The CDR3 sequence is 17 residues long. Looked up from germline, CDR1 is SGHDN and CDR2 is FVKESK.

The CDR3 bases are TGTGCCAGCAGCCAAGGCTGGTGGAGCGGGGACACTGAAGCTTTCTTT. Amino acids: CASSQGWWSGDTEAFF. This chain uses TRBV14 with TRBJ1-1, with D unclear. V was clipped by 1 base and J by 3 bases, with 15 bases between them. The CDR3 is 16 amino acids. Looked up from germline, CDR1 is SGHDN and CDR2 is FVKESK.

This chain joins TRBV25-1 and TRBJ2-7; 8 positions agree with TRBD2. The CDR3 contains 13 residues. The V gene end was trimmed by 5 bases and the J gene end by 6 bases; junction bases not matched to a gene: 6. Germline lookup yields CDR1 MGHDK and CDR2 SYGVNS. CDR3 in DNA: TGTGCCAGCAGTTTGGCGGGAGGCTTCGAGCAGTACTTC. Translating gives CASSLAGGFEQYF.

This clone was found once. The gene calls are TRBV27 and TRBJ1-5; perhaps TRBD1 as D (6 bases). Trimming removed 2 bases at V and 1 base at J, with 6 bases between. CDR1 is MNHEY and CDR2 is SMNVEV in the germline V gene (reference sequence). The CDR3 covers 14 residues. The CDR3 protein is CASSLRGSNQPQHF. DNA of the CDR3: TGTGCCAGCAGTTTAAGGGGGAGCAATCAGCCCCAGCATTTT.

This sequence joins TRBV19 and TRBJ1-6, with D maybe TRBD1 (6 bases). The CDR3 contains 15 residues. Germline assignment: CDR1 LNHDA and CDR2 SQIVND (reference sequence). V lost 6 bases and J lost 5, with 14 bases in between. CDR3 residues: CASRNRDINNSPLHF. CDR3 in DNA: TGTGCCAGTAGGAACCGGGACATCAATAATTCACCCCTCCACTTT. Combining the CDR3 with reference TRBV19 and TRBJ1-6 gives the whole variable domain DGGITQSPKYLFRKEGQNVTLSCEQNLNHDAMYWYRQDPGQGLRLIYYSQIVNDFQKGDIAEGYSVSREKKESFPLTVTSAQKNPTAFYLCASRNRDINNSPLHFGNGTRLTVT.

The rearrangement joins TRBV27 to TRBJ2-6, with D maybe TRBD1 (5 bases). Germline lookup yields CDR1 MNHEY and CDR2 SMNVEV (reference sequence). This CDR3 spans 15 amino acids. Trimming took 3 bases from V and 2 from J, leaving 8 bases between them. Here the CDR3 reads CASSLQGTGANVLTF. CDR3 DNA: TGTGCCAGCAGTTTGCAGGGAACTGGGGCCAACGTCCTGACTTTC.

The rearrangement joins TRBV12-3 or TRBV12-4 to TRBJ2-7; D might be TRBD1 or TRBD2, each matching 5 bases. V was clipped by 1 base and J by 7 bases, with 11 bases between them. This CDR3 is 13 amino acids long. In DNA form, the CDR3 reads TGTGCCAGCAGTTTAGGAGGGACGGGTGAGCAGTACTTC. Translated: CASSLGGTGEQYF.

V and J are TRBV3-1 (or the pseudogene TRBV3-2) and TRBJ2-1; a possible D gene is TRBD1 (5 bases). The CDR3 totals 16 residues. Trimming removed 1 base at V and 3 bases at J, with 13 bases between. Germline CDR1 LGHDT, CDR2 YNNKEL (reference sequence). Here the CDR3 reads CASSQGTGTDYNEQFF. The CDR3 region has the DNA TGTGCCAGCAGCCAAGGTACAGGAACAGACTACAATGAGCAGTTCTTC.

The chain joins TRBV5-5 to TRBJ1-3, with a weak D call TRBD1 (6 bases). The CDR3 length is 15 residues. The V gene's germline CDR1 is SGHKS and CDR2 YYEKEE (reference sequence). Trimming took 4 bases from V and 4 from J, leaving 15 bases between them. CDR3 bases: TGTGCCAGCAGCCCCGGTCCCGGGACAGGAAACACCATATATTTT. This translates into CASSPGPGTGNTIYF.

The CDR3 here is CASRDRGYEQYF. In DNA, the CDR3 is TGTGCCAGCAGGGACAGGGGCTACGAGCAGTACTTC. The chain employs TRBV7-9 and TRBJ2-7; 9 bases fit TRBD1. The CDR3 sequence is 12 residues long. Germline assignment: CDR1 SEHNR and CDR2 FQNEAQ (reference sequence). The V segment lost 6 bases and the J segment 3 bases; nucleotides outside the gene matches: 0.

The chain employs TRBV6-5 and TRBJ2-5; D tentatively fits TRBD1 or TRBD2 (7 bases each). Between the trimmed V and J ends, which lost 10 bases and 5 bases, there was a span of 17 bases. Looked up from germline, CDR1 is MNHEY and CDR2 is SVGAGI. The CDR3 is 13 amino acids. The DNA of the CDR3 is TGTGCCACCCGGGGAGGGGGCGCGGAGACCCAGTACTTC. Its translation is CATRGGGAETQYF.

The rearrangement uses TRBV3-1 (or the pseudogene TRBV3-2) and TRBJ2-3; tentatively, D is TRBD1 or TRBD2 (5 bases each). The V gene's germline CDR1 is LGHDT and CDR2 YNNKEL (reference sequence). The germline V and J ends were trimmed by 4 bases and 6 bases, with 23 bases remaining between them. This CDR3 contains 17 residues. CDR3 nucleotides: TGTGCCAGCAGCCTGTATACGTCCAAATACGGGGCGGATACGCAGTATTTT. Translating it yields CASSLYTSKYGADTQYF.

V gene TRBV18 combines with J gene TRBJ1-1; D ambiguous. Germline assignment: CDR1 KGHSH and CDR2 LQKENI. With 2 bases removed from V and 0 bases from J, the gap between germline ends came to 4 bases. The CDR3 covers 13 residues. For the CDR3, the DNA is TGTGCCAGCTCACCAAACGTGAACACTGAAGCTTTCTTT. It specifies CASSPNVNTEAFF.

This rearrangement joins TRBV6-5 to TRBJ2-7, with D uncertain. The CDR3 is made up of 12 amino acids. The V end was cut by 4 bases, the J end by 0 bases, with 4 bases between. CDR1 is MNHEY and CDR2 is SVGAGI in the germline V gene. The CDR3 DNA is TGTGCCAGCAGTTCTGCCTCCTACGAGCAGTACTTC. The encoded protein is CASSSASYEQYF.

This chain joins TRBV28 and TRBJ1-1; possible D gene TRBD1, 5 bases. Trimming left V 6 bases short and J 1 base short, with 12 bases between. Germline V gene sequence: CDR1 MDHEN, CDR2 SYDVKM. The CDR3 extends over 14 amino acids. CDR3 nucleotide sequence: TGTGCCAGCAGAAGTGGGACGCCGAACACTGAAGCTTTCTTT. It encodes CASRSGTPNTEAFF.

Note on this clone: The junction and the germline gene differ at one end; a read error may be behind it. The same CDR3 arises from other DNA sequences in this sample as well. The chain couples TRBV7-9 to TRBJ2-1; the match to TRBD1 covers 8 bases. Germline V gives CDR1 SEHNR, CDR2 FQNEAQ (reference sequence). The CDR3 runs 15 residues. The CDR3 loop reads CASSLAQGALDEQFF. CDR3 in DNA: TGTGCCAGCAGCTTAGCCCAGGGGGCGCTCGATGAACAGTTCTTC.

In DNA, the CDR3 is TGTGCCAGCTCCAGGGGGTACGAGCAGTACTTC. Translated: CASSRGYEQYF. The chain uses TRBV28 and TRBJ2-7, with 7 bases identical to TRBD1. This CDR3 has 11 residues. Per the germline V gene, CDR1 is MDHEN and CDR2 is SYDVKM. V lost 8 bases to trimming and J lost 4 bases; unmatched junction nucleotides: 2.

The chain recombines TRBV3-1 (or the pseudogene TRBV3-2) with TRBJ2-7; 7 positions match TRBD2. V dropped 0 bases and J dropped 3; count of bases not matched to a gene: 5. CDR1 is LGHDT, CDR2 YNNKEL, per germline (reference sequence). The length of the CDR3 is 15 residues. In nucleotides, the CDR3 is TGTGCCAGCAGCCAAGATGGGAGGGCCAGCTACGAGCAGTACTTC. It encodes CASSQDGRASYEQYF.

This chain connects TRBV19 to TRBJ1-6, with TRBD1 matching 7 bases. With V trimmed by 4 bases and J by 9 bases, 6 bases remained unmatched. This CDR3 contains 14 residues. CDR1 is LNHDA, CDR2 SQIVND, per germline (reference sequence). The CDR3 protein is CASSTGQVASPLHF. CDR3 coding DNA: TGTGCCAGTAGTACCGGACAGGTAGCTTCACCCCTCCACTTT. The full variable domain, its missing parts supplied by reference TRBV19 and TRBJ1-6, is DGGITQSPKYLFRKEGQNVTLSCEQNLNHDAMYWYRQDPGQGLRLIYYSQIVNDFQKGDIAEGYSVSREKKESFPLTVTSAQKNPTAFYLCASSTGQVASPLHFGNGTRLTVT.

The chain recombines TRBV14 with TRBJ2-2; D may be TRBD1 (6 bases). The CDR3 covers 17 residues. The V gene lost 4 bases and the J gene lost 4 bases, with 19 bases spanning the gap. CDR1 is SGHDN and CDR2 is FVKESK in the germline V gene. CDR3 in DNA: TGTGCCAGCAGCCTAAGGGGGAGAGGGCCCGTCACCGGGGAGCTGTTTTTT. Protein: CASSLRGRGPVTGELFF.

This clone came up once. The chain joins TRBV9 to TRBJ2-1; D is perhaps TRBD2 (6 bases). CDR3 length: 17 residues. The V end lost 0 bases, the J end lost 0 bases, and 13 bases lay between the germline ends. CDR1 and CDR2 from the germline V gene are SGDLS and YYNGEE. This CDR3 reads CASSVVAGPSSYNEQFF. The CDR3 nucleotides read TGTGCCAGCAGCGTAGTTGCGGGACCGAGCTCCTACAATGAGCAGTTCTTC.

The CDR3 is CASSVAGTGITYNEQFF. The CDR3 DNA follows: TGTGCCAGCAGCGTCGCCGGGACAGGGATCACCTACAATGAGCAGTTCTTC. This chain uses TRBV9 with TRBJ2-1; TRBD1 matches 9 bases. The CDR3 is 17 amino acids. Germline values: CDR1 SGDLS, CDR2 YYNGEE. The V and J ends lost 2 bases and 2 bases, in that order; junction bases with no gene match: 8.